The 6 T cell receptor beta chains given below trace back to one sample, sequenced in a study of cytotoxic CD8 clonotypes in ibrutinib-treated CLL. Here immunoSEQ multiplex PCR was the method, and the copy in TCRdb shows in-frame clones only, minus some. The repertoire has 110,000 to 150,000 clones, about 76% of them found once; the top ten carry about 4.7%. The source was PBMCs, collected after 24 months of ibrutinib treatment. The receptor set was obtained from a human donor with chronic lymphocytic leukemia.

The CDR3 sequence is CASSFAAAPGNTIYF. The CDR3 coding sequence is TGTGCCAGCAGCTTTGCCGCAGCCCCTGGAAACACCATATATTTT. The genes are TRBV7-9 and TRBJ1-3; D not resolved. V lost 3 bases to trimming and J lost 2 bases, with 11 bases between them. Germline values: CDR1 SEHNR, CDR2 FQNEAQ (reference sequence). The CDR3 loop spans 15 amino acids.

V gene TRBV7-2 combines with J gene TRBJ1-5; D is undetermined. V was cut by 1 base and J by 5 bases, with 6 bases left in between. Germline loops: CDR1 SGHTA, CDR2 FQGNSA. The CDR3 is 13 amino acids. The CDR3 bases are TGTGCCAGCAGCTTAGGGGCGGATCAGCCCCAGCATTTT. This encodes CASSLGADQPQHF.

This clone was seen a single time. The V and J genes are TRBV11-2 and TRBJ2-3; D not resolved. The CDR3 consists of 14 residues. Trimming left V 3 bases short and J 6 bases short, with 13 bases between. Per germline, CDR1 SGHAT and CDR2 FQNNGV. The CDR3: CASSFGPVRDTQYF. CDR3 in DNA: TGTGCCAGCAGCTTCGGTCCGGTCAGGGATACGCAGTATTTT.

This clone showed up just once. CDR3 coding DNA: TGTGCCAGCAGCACCATGGGACTAGCGAGGGGATCTGGGGAGCTGTTTTTT. Translation gives CASSTMGLARGSGELFF. The chain combines TRBV7-8 with TRBJ2-2; the match to TRBD2 covers 10 bases. The CDR3 contains 17 residues. CDR1 is SGHVS and CDR2 is FQNEAQ in the germline V gene. V lost 5 bases and J lost 8; bases outside the gene matches: 14.

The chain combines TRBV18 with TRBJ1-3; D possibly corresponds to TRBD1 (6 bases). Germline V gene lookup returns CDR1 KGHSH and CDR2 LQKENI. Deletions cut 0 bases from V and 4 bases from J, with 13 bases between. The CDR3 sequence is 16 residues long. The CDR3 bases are TGTGCCAGCTCACCACCGGGGGGCGCGTCGGGAAACACCATATATTTT. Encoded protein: CASSPPGGASGNTIYF.

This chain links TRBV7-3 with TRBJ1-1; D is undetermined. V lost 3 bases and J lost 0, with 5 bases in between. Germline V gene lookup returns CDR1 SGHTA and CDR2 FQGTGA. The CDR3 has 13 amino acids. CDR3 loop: CASSFTLNTEAFF. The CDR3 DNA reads TGTGCCAGCAGCTTCACATTGAACACTGAAGCTTTCTTT.